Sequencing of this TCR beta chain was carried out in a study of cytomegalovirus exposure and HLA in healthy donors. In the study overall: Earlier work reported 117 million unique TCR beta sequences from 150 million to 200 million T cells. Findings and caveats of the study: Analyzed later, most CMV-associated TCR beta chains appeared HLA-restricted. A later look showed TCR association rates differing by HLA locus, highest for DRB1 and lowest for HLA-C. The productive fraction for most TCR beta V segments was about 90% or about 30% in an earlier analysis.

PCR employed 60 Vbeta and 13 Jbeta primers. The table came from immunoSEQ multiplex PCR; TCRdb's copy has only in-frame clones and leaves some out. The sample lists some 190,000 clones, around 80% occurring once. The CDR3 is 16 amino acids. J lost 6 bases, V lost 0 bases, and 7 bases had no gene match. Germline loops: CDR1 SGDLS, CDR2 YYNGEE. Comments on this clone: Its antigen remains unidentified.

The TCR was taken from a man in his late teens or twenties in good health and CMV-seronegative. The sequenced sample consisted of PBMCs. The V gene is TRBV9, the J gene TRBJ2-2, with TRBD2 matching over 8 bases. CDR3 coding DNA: TGTGCCAGCAGCGTAGCTGGGCGGGAGGCCGCCGGGGAGCTGTTTTTT. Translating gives CASSVAGREAAGELFF.